This TCR beta chain was sequenced in a study of T cells after yellow fever vaccination. MiXCR, applied by TCRdb to the 5' RACE reads, yields one record per CDR3 protein. Altogether approximately 450,000 distinct CDR3 sequences are present, about 19% being singletons, with the ten largest covering roughly a sixth. Losses at the gene ends were 5 bases for V and 4 bases for J; bases not matched to a gene: 7. The CDR3 runs to 14 residues. Germline CDR1 and CDR2: SQVTM and ANQGSEA. The TCR comes from a man aged 18 to 30 who received the YFV17D yellow fever vaccine. The rearrangement links TRBV29-1 to TRBJ2-2; 7 nucleotides line up with TRBD1. The source was PBMCs, collected before the yellow fever booster vaccination. This CDR3 is CSVSRQGATGELFF. CDR3 bases: TGCAGCGTTTCGAGACAGGGTGCCACCGGGGAGCTGTTTTTT.